This T cell receptor beta chain was obtained from a study of chemoradiotherapy in HPV16-positive cancers. Sequenced by immunoSEQ multiplex PCR; TCRdb stores in-frame clones only, minus some. The data contain about 53,000 clones, around 90% of them singletons. Turning to this clone: The antigen is not known.

Study-level results: Functional assays defining HPV-specific T cells used only a couple of HPV16-positive patients. For HPV16-positive patients, expanding HPV-responsive T cells associated with longer recurrence-free survival.

Over chemoradiotherapy, repertoires were sampled more than once. The CDR3 consists of 15 residues. Germline trimming cut 6 bases from V and 6 bases from J; bases unmatched to any gene: 8. The germline CDR1 and CDR2 sequences are SGHTA and FQGTGA. The V and J genes are TRBV7-3 and TRBJ2-5, with 12 bases that match TRBD2. This sequence was found in a human donor with HPV-associated anogenital cancer. Sequencing used blood, obtained from a patient who underwent chemoradiotherapy. As DNA, the CDR3 is TGTGCCAGCAGGCAGACTAGCGGGAGCAGGAAGACCCAGTACTTC. Translation gives CASRQTSGSRKTQYF.